The 16 T cell receptor beta chains below come from one sample, sequenced in a study of blood T cell repertoires in COVID-19. TCRdb keeps only in-frame clones here, not all; method: immunoSEQ multiplex PCR. The top ten hold 2% to 2.5% of the sample, which has about 270,000 clones, under 95% seen once. The source material was PBMCs or T cells enriched from blood (not recorded which). These receptors all come from a middle-aged woman with acute COVID-19.

The V call is TRBV3-1 (or the pseudogene TRBV3-2), the J call TRBJ1-1; D unclear. CDR3 size: 14 residues. From germline, CDR1 is LGHDT and CDR2 YNNKEL (reference sequence). Trimming took 0 bases from V and 4 from J, leaving 9 bases between them. The CDR3 here is CASSQELATTEAFF. In DNA form, the CDR3 reads TGTGCCAGCAGCCAAGAGCTGGCAACCACTGAAGCTTTCTTT.

The chain carries TRBV30 and TRBJ1-1, with unresolved D. Germline V gene sequence: CDR1 GTSNPN, CDR2 SVGIG (reference sequence). The CDR3 is 13 amino acids. V was clipped by 0 bases and J by 0 bases, with 5 bases between them. The CDR3 DNA is TGTGCCTGGAGTGTACTTATGAACACTGAAGCTTTCTTT. Translation: CAWSVLMNTEAFF. Variable domain in full (rest from reference TRBV30 and TRBJ1-1): SQTIHQWPATLVQPVGSPLSLECTVEGTSNPNLYWYRQAAGRGLQLLFYSVGIGQISSEVPQNLSASRPQDRQFILSSKKLLLSDSGFYLCAWSVLMNTEAFFGQGTRLTVV.

The chain links TRBV4-1 to TRBJ1-1; no reliable D call. The germline V and J ends were trimmed by 4 bases and 1 base, with 10 bases remaining between them. CDR3 length equals 14 residues. Germline V gives CDR1 MGHRA, CDR2 YSYEKL. The CDR3 DNA reads as TGCGCCAGCAGCCGCCAGCCGGGGAACACTGAAGCTTTCTTT. The encoded protein is CASSRQPGNTEAFF.

This chain joins TRBV18 and TRBJ2-1; TRBD1 matches at 8 bases. V trimming: 5 bases; J trimming: 12 bases; junction bases outside the gene matches: 6. The CDR3 covers 12 residues. Per germline, CDR1 KGHSH and CDR2 LQKENI. As DNA, the CDR3 is TGTGCCAGCTCAGAGGACGGGACAGGGCAGTTCTTC. Translated, it gives CASSEDGTGQFF.

The J gene is TRBJ1-6, the V gene TRBV19, with 9 bases aligning to TRBD1. The V gene's germline CDR1 is LNHDA and CDR2 SQIVND (reference sequence). The CDR3 is made up of 15 amino acids. Trimming cost V 7 bases and J 7 bases; bases outside gene matches: 8. The CDR3: CASMPWTGENSPLHF. The CDR3 DNA sequence: TGTGCCAGTATGCCTTGGACAGGGGAGAATTCACCCCTCCACTTT.

This chain connects TRBV11-2 to TRBJ2-1, with D tentatively TRBD2 (6 bases). The CDR3 has 14 residues. Germline V gene data show CDR1 as SGHAT and CDR2 as FQNNGV. The V and J ends lost 5 bases and 8 bases respectively, with 16 bases between them. Here the CDR3 reads CASSRAGSFDEQFF. The CDR3 coding sequence is TGTGCCAGCAGCCGGGCGGGGAGTTTTGATGAGCAGTTCTTC.

V is TRBV4-2 and J is TRBJ2-7, with 8 nucleotides matching TRBD2. The germline CDR1 and CDR2 sequences are LGHNA and YNFKEQ. Trimming cost V 4 bases and J 4 bases; bases outside gene matches: 12. There are 16 residues in the CDR3. CDR3 protein: CASSPWLAGEEYEQYF. The CDR3 DNA follows: TGTGCCAGCAGCCCCTGGCTAGCGGGCGAAGAATACGAGCAGTACTTC.

The chain employs TRBV5-1 and TRBJ2-4; 7 nucleotides align to TRBD1. Germline V gives CDR1 SGHRS, CDR2 YFSETQ. The V and J ends lost 0 bases and 10 bases, in that order; junction bases with no gene match: 4. This CDR3 comprises 13 residues. CDR3 DNA sequence: TGCGCCAGCAGCTTGGAGGGGGCAGGGATTCAGTACTTC. Protein: CASSLEGAGIQYF.

This chain connects TRBV7-9 to TRBJ1-1; 10 nucleotides line up with TRBD1. The length of the CDR3 is 16 residues. Germline CDR1 reads SEHNR; CDR2 reads FQNEAQ (reference sequence). Germline trimming cut 1 base from V and 6 bases from J; bases unmatched to any gene: 8. The CDR3 loop is CASSLGGTGVGAEAFF. The CDR3 DNA reads TGTGCCAGCAGCTTAGGTGGGACAGGGGTCGGTGCTGAAGCTTTCTTT. The full variable domain, completed using reference TRBV7-9 and TRBJ1-1, is DTGVSQNPRHKITKRGQNVTFRCDPISEHNRLYWYRQTLGQGPEFLTYFQNEAQLEKSRLLSDRFSAERPKGSFSTLEIQRTEQGDSAMYLCASSLGGTGVGAEAFFGQGTRLTVV.

The chain recombines TRBV7-2 with TRBJ2-1, with 10 bases matching TRBD2. V lost 5 bases, J lost 7 bases, and 11 bases stayed unmatched. The CDR3 totals 16 residues. From germline, CDR1 is SGHTA and CDR2 FQGNSA. CDR3 in amino acids: CASSPPSGRAGNEQFF. The CDR3 DNA sequence: TGTGCCAGCAGCCCGCCCAGCGGGAGGGCAGGAAATGAGCAGTTCTTC.

The rearrangement links TRBV27 to TRBJ1-2; the D is unclear. Germline V CDR1 and CDR2: MNHEY, SMNVEV (reference sequence). This CDR3 comprises 13 residues. V was pared by 9 bases and J by 2 bases, with 13 bases between. The CDR3 spells CASGAQANYGYTF. CDR3 nucleotides: TGTGCCAGTGGTGCGCAGGCAAACTATGGCTACACCTTC.

Many counts were recorded for this clone. This chain uses TRBV2 with TRBJ2-5; a possible D gene is TRBD2 (5 bases). Trimming removed 2 bases from V and 9 bases from J, with 10 bases in between. Germline values: CDR1 SNHLY, CDR2 FYNNEI. This CDR3 is built from 12 residues. The CDR3 region is CASSERALAQYF. In DNA form, the CDR3 reads TGTGCCAGCAGTGAACGGGCACTAGCCCAGTACTTC.

Here the CDR3 DNA reads TGTGCCAGCAGTCGACTAGCGGGGGGGCCCGCACAAGAGACCCAGTACTTC. Protein: CASSRLAGGPAQETQYF. The chain is built from TRBV25-1 and TRBJ2-5; 14 bases align to TRBD2. Trimming at V came to 5 bases and at J to 2 bases, leaving 7 bases not matched to a gene. The CDR3 spans 17 residues. The germline CDR1 and CDR2 sequences are MGHDK and SYGVNS.

This chain joins TRBV11-3 and TRBJ2-3, with 10 bases fitting TRBD2. V dropped 7 bases and J dropped 5; count of bases not matched to a gene: 9. The CDR3 is made up of 15 amino acids. Germline CDR1 SGHNT, CDR2 YENEEA. The CDR3 nucleotides read TGTGCCAGCACCTCTAGCGGGAGAGGGGGAGATACGCAGTATTTT. Encoded protein: CASTSSGRGGDTQYF.

Concerning this clone itself: The sample holds other DNA sequences that translate to the same CDR3. The chain carries TRBV12-3 or TRBV12-4 and TRBJ2-1; D possibly corresponds to TRBD1 (6 bases). V was cut by 6 bases and J by 4 bases, with 10 bases left in between. The CDR3 runs 13 residues. CDR3 in DNA: TGTGCCAGCAGCCCACAGGGATACAATGAGCAGTTCTTC. It yields the protein CASSPQGYNEQFF.

The chain is built from TRBV10-3 and TRBJ2-3; the match to TRBD2 covers 10 bases. This CDR3 has 14 amino acids. V lost 10 bases and J lost 5; bases outside the gene matches: 9. The germline V gene encodes CDR1 ENHRY and CDR2 SYGVKD. The CDR3 loop is CATGLAGEVDTQYF. The DNA of the CDR3 is TGTGCCACAGGGCTAGCGGGAGAAGTAGATACGCAGTATTTT.